These 17 T cell receptor beta chains were sequenced from one sample in a study of T-cell reconstitution after alpha-beta-depleted transplantation in children. The library targeted TCRbeta and was prepared with unique molecular identifiers. TCRdb passed the PCR reads through MiXCR, listing each CDR3 protein once. The table records approximately 650,000 distinct CDR3 sequences, around 13% of them present only once. The starting material was PBMCs, obtained before TCRalphabeta/CD19-depleted stem cell transplant. The source of these receptors is a girl under 10 years old with congenital amegakaryocytic thrombocytopenia, due to receive a stem cell transplant.

This clonotype was detected ten times or more. CDR3 protein: CASSANLGLQETQYF. In nucleotides, the CDR3 is TGTGCCAGCAGTGCGAATCTGGGACTACAAGAGACCCAGTACTTC. The genes are TRBV6-1 and TRBJ2-5; 7 nucleotides agree with TRBD2. The length of the CDR3 is 15 residues. Trimming at V came to 4 bases and at J to 2 bases, leaving 7 bases not matched to a gene. Germline CDR1 and CDR2: MNHNS and SASEGT.

This clonotype was recorded many times. The V call is TRBV10-3, the J call TRBJ2-2; 9 bases fit TRBD2. Looked up from germline, CDR1 is ENHRY and CDR2 is SYGVKD. The length of the CDR3 is 14 residues. J gave up 3 bases and V 8 bases, and 4 bases lay outside the gene matches. The chain's CDR3 is CAIGGLADTGELFF. The CDR3 DNA reads TGTGCCATCGGGGGACTAGCTGACACCGGGGAGCTGTTTTTT.

This clonotype turned up a few times. The chain recombines TRBV12-3 or TRBV12-4 with TRBJ1-2, with D unclear. Trimming pared 6 bases from V and 7 bases from J, leaving 18 bases between. The CDR3 is 14 residues long. CDR3 sequence reads: CASSLIIGLSGYTF. The DNA of the CDR3 is TGTGCCAGCAGCTTAATCATAGGTCTTAGTGGCTACACCTTC.

The sample holds many counts of this clonotype. The rearrangement uses TRBV20-1 and TRBJ2-3, with 16 bases aligning to TRBD2. From germline, CDR1 is DFQATT and CDR2 SNEGSKA (reference sequence). The ends lost 1 base at V and 5 bases at J; junction bases unmatched: 9. There are 18 residues in the CDR3. The CDR3 sequence: CSARAIPGLAGGVDTQYF. The CDR3 DNA reads as TGCAGTGCTAGAGCAATCCCGGGACTAGCGGGAGGGGTAGATACGCAGTATTTT.

This clonotype was found many times. The chain combines TRBV20-1 with TRBJ2-7, with 8 bases lining up with TRBD1. CDR1 DFQATT and CDR2 SNEGSKA come from the germline V gene (reference sequence). V was clipped by 6 bases and J by 4 bases; unmatched bases: 5. The CDR3 sequence is 12 residues long. The chain's CDR3 is CSATTGGYEQYF. DNA of the CDR3: TGCAGTGCAACAACAGGGGGATACGAGCAGTACTTC.

The CDR3 region is CSVADRNDEQYF. In DNA, the CDR3 is TGCAGCGTCGCCGACAGGAATGACGAGCAGTACTTC. The rearrangement uses TRBV29-1 and TRBJ2-7, with a possible D match to TRBD1 (6 bases). CDR1 SQVTM and CDR2 ANQGSEA come from the germline V gene. Trimming took 6 bases from V and 5 from J, leaving 14 bases between them. The CDR3 has 12 residues.

This clonotype has more than one count but fewer than ten. The chain uses TRBV29-1 and TRBJ1-1; unclear D gene. Germline V gene lookup returns CDR1 SQVTM and CDR2 ANQGSEA. CDR3 size: 12 residues. Trimming took off 5 bases at V and 1 base at J, with 8 bases between the two ends. CDR3 DNA: TGCAGCGTTACCAGCCAGAACACTGAAGCTTTCTTT. It codes for CSVTSQNTEAFF.

CDR3 sequence reads: CASSHRTPNSGNTIYF. In DNA form, the CDR3 reads TGCGCCAGCAGCCACAGGACCCCCAACTCTGGAAACACCATATATTTT. This sequence joins TRBV4-1 and TRBJ1-3; no definite D call. The length of the CDR3 is 16 residues. V was shortened by 3 bases and J by 0 bases, with 12 bases between the two germline ends. Germline V lookup: CDR1 MGHRA, CDR2 YSYEKL.

J is TRBJ1-1 and V is TRBV28; possible D gene TRBD1, 5 bases. This CDR3 has 16 residues. The germline V and J ends were trimmed by 6 bases and 6 bases, with 23 bases remaining between them. The germline CDR1 and CDR2 sequences are MDHEN and SYDVKM. The CDR3 region has the DNA TGTGCCAGCAGCCCGACCAGAGGGGCGGCGTGGGCTGAAGCTTTCTTT. It is translated as CASSPTRGAAWAEAFF.

This clonotype was counted many times. This sequence joins TRBV4-1 and TRBJ2-7; unclear D gene. V gave up 1 base and J gave up 0 bases, with 7 bases separating them. CDR1 and CDR2 from the germline V gene are MGHRA and YSYEKL. This CDR3 has 14 residues. The CDR3 DNA reads as TGCGCCAGCAGCCAAGGGGGAAACTCCTACGAGCAGTACTTC. As protein: CASSQGGNSYEQYF.

This clonotype turned up a few times. DNA for the CDR3: TGTGCCAGCAGCACCAAAAGGCGGGTGGATGGCTACACCTTC. Its translation is CASSTKRRVDGYTF. The chain carries TRBV4-2 and TRBJ1-2; D is unresolved. The CDR3 spans 14 residues. CDR1 is LGHNA, CDR2 YNFKEQ, per germline. V was shortened by 5 bases and J by 6 bases, with 16 bases between the two germline ends.

Of note for this clonotype: A junction boundary mismatches the germline segment, possibly from a read error. The chain is built from TRBV20-1 and TRBJ2-1, with a possible D match to TRBD2 (5 bases). In germline, CDR1 is DFQATT, CDR2 SNEGSKA (reference sequence). The CDR3 runs to 16 residues. This chain's CDR3 is CCAPLWESGSYNEQFF. In DNA, the CDR3 is TGCTGTGCTCCACTCTGGGAGAGCGGTTCCTACAATGAGCAGTTCTTC.

This clonotype was seen once. The rearrangement joins TRBV27 to TRBJ2-3, with 11 bases aligning to TRBD2. Germline V gene data show CDR1 as MNHEY and CDR2 as SMNVEV (reference sequence). The trim removed 5 bases at V and 1 base at J, leaving 5 bases unmatched. The CDR3 has 16 amino acids. The CDR3 DNA reads TGTGCCAGCAGTGAGCTAGCGGGAGGTCGCACAGATACGCAGTATTTT. As protein: CASSELAGGRTDTQYF.

At least ten counts were recorded for this clonotype. The chain uses TRBV20-1 and TRBJ2-3, with 9 bases aligning to TRBD2. Germline CDR1 and CDR2: DFQATT and SNEGSKA (reference sequence). This CDR3 has 18 residues. Germline trimming cut 6 bases from V and 3 bases from J; bases unmatched to any gene: 19. The CDR3 DNA reads TGCAGTGCCAGTCACACTAGCGGGCCTACGGTTAGAACAGATACGCAGTATTTT. Translating gives CSASHTSGPTVRTDTQYF.

The sample holds a few counts of this clonotype. V and J are TRBV7-2 and TRBJ2-7, with no clear D. Per germline, CDR1 SGHTA and CDR2 FQGNSA. The CDR3 sequence is 14 residues long. Trimming took off 3 bases at V and 1 base at J, with 10 bases between the two ends. The CDR3 bases are TGTGCCAGCAGCTTCCCGGGCCTATCCTACGAGCAGTACTTC. This translates into CASSFPGLSYEQYF.

V and J are TRBV30 and TRBJ1-4; possible D gene TRBD1, 5 bases. The CDR3 consists of 13 residues. Germline loops: CDR1 GTSNPN, CDR2 SVGIG (reference sequence). Trimming stripped 4 bases from V and 7 bases from J, with 13 bases between. The CDR3: CAWTFREGEKLFF. CDR3 nucleotides: TGTGCCTGGACGTTCAGGGAAGGTGAAAAACTGTTTTTT.

This clonotype occurred many times. This chain uses TRBV7-7 with TRBJ2-1, with TRBD1 matching over 8 bases. This CDR3 has 14 amino acids. Unmatched junction bases numbered 12, after V lost 4 bases and J lost 13 bases. Germline CDR1 is SSHAT and CDR2 is FNYEAQ (reference sequence). DNA of the CDR3: TGTGCCAGCAGCTCGGACAGGGCCAGCCTGAATCAGTTCTTC. Encoded protein: CASSSDRASLNQFF.